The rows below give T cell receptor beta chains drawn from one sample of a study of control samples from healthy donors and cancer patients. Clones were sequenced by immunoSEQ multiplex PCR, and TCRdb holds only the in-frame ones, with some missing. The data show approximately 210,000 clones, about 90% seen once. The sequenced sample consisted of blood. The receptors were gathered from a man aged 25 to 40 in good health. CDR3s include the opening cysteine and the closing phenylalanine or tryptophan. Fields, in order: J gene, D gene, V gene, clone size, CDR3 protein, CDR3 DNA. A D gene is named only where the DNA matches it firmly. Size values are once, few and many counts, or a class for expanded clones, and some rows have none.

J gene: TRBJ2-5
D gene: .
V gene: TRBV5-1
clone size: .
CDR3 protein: CASSVQEGRETQYF
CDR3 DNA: TGCGCCAGCAGCGTACAAGAGGGTCGAGAGACCCAGTACTTC

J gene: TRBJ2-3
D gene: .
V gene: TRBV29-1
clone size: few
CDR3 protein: CSGRSPGFSSSTDTQYF
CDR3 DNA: TGCAGCGGCAGATCTCCGGGATTCTCATCTAGCACAGATACGCAGTATTTT

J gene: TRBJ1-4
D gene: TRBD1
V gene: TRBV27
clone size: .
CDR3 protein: CASSPQTGYEKLFF
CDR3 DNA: TGTGCCAGCAGTCCCCAGACAGGGTATGAAAAACTGTTTTTT

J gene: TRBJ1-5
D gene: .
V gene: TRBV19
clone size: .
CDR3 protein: CASKEDGRAKGLQHF
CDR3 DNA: TGTGCCAGTAAGGAGGATGGACGAGCAAAGGGCCTCCAGCATTTT

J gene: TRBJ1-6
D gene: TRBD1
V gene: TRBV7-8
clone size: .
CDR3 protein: CASSADRGLIRLNSPLHF
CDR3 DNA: TGTGCCAGCAGCGCTGACAGGGGGCTCATACGTCTTAATTCACCCCTCCACTTT

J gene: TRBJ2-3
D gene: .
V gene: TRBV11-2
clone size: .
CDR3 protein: CASSTYTRGTDTQYF
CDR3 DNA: TGTGCCAGCAGCACATACACTAGAGGCACAGATACGCAGTATTTT

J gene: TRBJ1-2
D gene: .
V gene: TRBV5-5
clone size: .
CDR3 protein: CASSSTTGRNYGYTF
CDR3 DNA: TGTGCCAGCAGCTCTACGACGGGGCGGAACTATGGCTACACCTTC

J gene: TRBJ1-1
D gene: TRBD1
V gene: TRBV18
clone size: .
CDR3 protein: CASSPDRASEAFF
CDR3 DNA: TGTGCCAGCTCACCAGACAGGGCGAGTGAAGCTTTCTTT

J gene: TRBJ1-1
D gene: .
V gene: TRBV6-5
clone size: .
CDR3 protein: CASSYSRGAHTEAFF
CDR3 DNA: TGTGCCAGCAGTTACTCGAGGGGGGCTCACACTGAAGCTTTCTTT

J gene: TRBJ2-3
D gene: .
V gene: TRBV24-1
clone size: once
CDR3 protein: CANAGMRTDTQYF
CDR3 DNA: TGTGCCAATGCAGGGATGCGCACAGATACGCAGTATTTT

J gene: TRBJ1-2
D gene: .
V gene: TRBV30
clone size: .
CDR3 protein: CAWRDFIPYGYTF
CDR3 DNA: TGTGCCTGGAGGGACTTTATCCCCTATGGCTACACCTTC

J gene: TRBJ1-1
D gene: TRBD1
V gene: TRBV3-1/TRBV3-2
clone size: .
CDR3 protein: CASSQDWGTGGDGDEAFF
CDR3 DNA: TGTGCCAGCAGCCAAGATTGGGGGACAGGGGGCGACGGGGATGAAGCTTTCTTT

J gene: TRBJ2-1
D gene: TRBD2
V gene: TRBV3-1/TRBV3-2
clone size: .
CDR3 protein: CASSQPSGGVYNEQFF
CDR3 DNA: TGTGCCAGCAGCCAACCTAGCGGGGGGGTCTACAATGAGCAGTTCTTC

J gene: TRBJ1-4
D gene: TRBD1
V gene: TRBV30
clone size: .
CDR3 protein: CAWNPGQGVKEKLFF
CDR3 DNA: TGTGCCTGGAACCCAGGACAGGGTGTGAAGGAAAAACTGTTTTTT

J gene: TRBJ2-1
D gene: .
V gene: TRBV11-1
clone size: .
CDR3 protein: CASGGGRDNEQFF
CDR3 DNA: TGTGCCAGCGGGGGCGGGCGGGACAATGAGCAGTTCTTC

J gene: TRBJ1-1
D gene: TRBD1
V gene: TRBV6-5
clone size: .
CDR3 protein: CASRGQGGGGTEAFF
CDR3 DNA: TGTGCCAGCAGAGGACAGGGCGGGGGGGGCACTGAAGCTTTCTTT

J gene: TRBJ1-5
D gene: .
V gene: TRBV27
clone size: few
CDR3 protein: CASTPRLGYQPQHF
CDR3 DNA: TGTGCCAGCACCCCCCGGTTGGGGTATCAGCCCCAGCATTTT

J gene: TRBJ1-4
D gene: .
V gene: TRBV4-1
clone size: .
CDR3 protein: CASSHLQGNEKLFF
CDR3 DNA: TGCGCCAGCAGCCATTTGCAGGGTAATGAAAAACTGTTTTTT

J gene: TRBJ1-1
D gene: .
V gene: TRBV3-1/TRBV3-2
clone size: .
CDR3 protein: CASSQGGSGARTEAFF
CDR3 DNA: TGTGCCAGCAGCCAAGGGGGTTCAGGGGCCCGCACTGAAGCTTTCTTT

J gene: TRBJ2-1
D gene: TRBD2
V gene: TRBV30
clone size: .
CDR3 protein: CAWSSGTSVLNEQFF
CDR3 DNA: TGTGCCTGGAGTTCCGGGACTAGCGTCCTCAATGAGCAGTTCTTC

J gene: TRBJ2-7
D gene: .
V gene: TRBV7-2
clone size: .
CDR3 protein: CASRNYEQYF
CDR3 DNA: TGTGCCAGCAGGAACTACGAGCAGTACTTC

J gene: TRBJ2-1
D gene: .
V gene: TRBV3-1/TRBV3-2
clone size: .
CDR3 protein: CASSQVETADFNEQFF
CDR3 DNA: TGTGCCAGCAGCCAAGTCGAGACAGCGGATTTCAATGAGCAGTTCTTC

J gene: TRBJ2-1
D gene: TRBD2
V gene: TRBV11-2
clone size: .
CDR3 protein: CASSLTVAGGSNEQFF
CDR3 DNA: TGTGCCAGCAGCTTAACGGTGGCGGGGGGGTCCAATGAGCAGTTCTTC

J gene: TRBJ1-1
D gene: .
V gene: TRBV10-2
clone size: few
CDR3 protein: CASSEGTYAEAFF
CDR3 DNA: TGCGCCAGCAGTGAAGGGACATACGCTGAAGCTTTCTTT

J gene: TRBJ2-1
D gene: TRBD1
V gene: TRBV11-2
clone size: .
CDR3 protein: CASSLQSGGNEQFF
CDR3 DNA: TGTGCCAGCAGCTTACAGTCAGGGGGCAATGAGCAGTTCTTC

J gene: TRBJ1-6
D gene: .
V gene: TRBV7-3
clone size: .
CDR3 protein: CASSVSYNSPLHF
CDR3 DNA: TGTGCCAGCTCCGTTTCCTATAATTCACCCCTCCACTTT

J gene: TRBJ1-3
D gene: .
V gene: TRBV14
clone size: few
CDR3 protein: CASSHRSADTIYF
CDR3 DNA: TGTGCCAGCAGCCATCGCAGCGCAGACACCATATATTTT

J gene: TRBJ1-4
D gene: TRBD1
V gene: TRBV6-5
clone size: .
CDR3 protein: CASQQGADEKLFF
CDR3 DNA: TGTGCCAGCCAACAGGGGGCCGATGAAAAACTGTTTTTT

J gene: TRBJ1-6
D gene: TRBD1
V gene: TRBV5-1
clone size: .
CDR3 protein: CASSSRGSSSYNSPLHF
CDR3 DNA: TGCGCCAGCAGCTCCAGGGGGTCGAGCTCCTATAATTCACCCCTCCACTTT

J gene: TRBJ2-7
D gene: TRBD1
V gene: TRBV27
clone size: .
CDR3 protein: CASSLGQVNEQYF
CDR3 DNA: TGTGCCAGCAGTTTAGGACAGGTGAACGAGCAGTACTTC

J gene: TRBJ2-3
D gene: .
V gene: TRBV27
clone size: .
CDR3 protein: CASSLLGGPSNTQYF
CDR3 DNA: TGTGCCAGCAGTTTACTCGGGGGGCCGTCAAATACGCAGTATTTT

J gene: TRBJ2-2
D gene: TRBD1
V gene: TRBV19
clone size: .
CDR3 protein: CASSPLLGTGENTGELFF
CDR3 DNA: TGTGCCAGTAGTCCCCTCTTGGGGACAGGGGAGAACACCGGGGAGCTGTTTTTT

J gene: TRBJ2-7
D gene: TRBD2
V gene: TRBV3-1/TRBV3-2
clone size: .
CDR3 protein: CASSQEGSGVGSEQYF
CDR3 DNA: TGTGCCAGCAGCCAAGAAGGTAGCGGGGTTGGTTCCGAGCAGTACTTC

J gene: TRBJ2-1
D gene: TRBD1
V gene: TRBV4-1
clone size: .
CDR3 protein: CASSQVGQGDHEQFF
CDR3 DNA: TGCGCCAGCAGCCAAGTGGGACAGGGGGACCATGAGCAGTTCTTC

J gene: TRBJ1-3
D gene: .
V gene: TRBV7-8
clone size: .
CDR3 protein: CASSLDRASNTIYF
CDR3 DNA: TGTGCCAGCAGCCTAGACCGGGCCTCAAACACCATATATTTT

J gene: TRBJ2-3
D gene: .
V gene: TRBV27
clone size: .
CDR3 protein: CASAHSTDTQYF
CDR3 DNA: TGTGCCAGCGCCCACTCCACAGATACGCAGTATTTT

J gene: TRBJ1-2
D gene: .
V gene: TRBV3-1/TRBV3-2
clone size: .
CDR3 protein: CASSQAWGGFYGYTF
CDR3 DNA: TGTGCCAGCAGCCAAGCCTGGGGGGGGTTCTATGGCTACACCTTC